This T cell receptor (beta chain) is from a study of molecular identifiers for immune sequencing clone quantification. Turning to this clonotype: Germline is not matched at one junction end, which may reflect a read error.

The CDR3 is 21 residues long. CDR1 and CDR2 (germline): SEHNR, FQNEAQ (reference sequence). TCRdb independently ran MiXCR on the PCR reads; one entry per CDR3 protein. The sample has under 800,000 distinct CDR3 sequences; 25% are singletons. Sample: naive CD8+ T cells from blood, with Jurkat cell RNA spiked in. As to subset: FACS-sorted CD8+CD4-CCR7+CD45RA+ naive T cells. The sequence was obtained from a human donor in good health. Some libraries in this study had Jurkat cell RNA spiked in. J is TRBJ2-1 and V is TRBV7-9; 15 bases align to TRBD2. CDR3 nucleotides: TGCGCCAGCAGCTTAAACCCCACGGGACTAGCGGGGGGCCGCTCCTACAATGAGCAGTTCTTC. Protein product: CASSLNPTGLAGGRSYNEQFF.